The rows below give T cell receptor beta chains drawn from one sample of a study of cytomegalovirus exposure and HLA in healthy donors. Generated by immunoSEQ multiplex PCR, the TCRdb table keeps only in-frame clones and is missing some. The table has about 190,000 clones, over 80% seen once. Sample: PBMCs. Receptor source: a man in his forties or fifties in good health and CMV-seropositive. CDR3s include the opening cysteine and the closing phenylalanine or tryptophan. A D gene is named only where the DNA matches it firmly. A clone size is listed for some rows: how often the clone was seen (once, few, many), or a class if it is expanded.

>TRBV29-1|TRBJ1-2|TRBD1|once
TGCAGCGCCGGACAGGGGCCGCTCTATGGCTACACCTTC
CSAGQGPLYGYTF
>TRBV7-3|TRBJ2-3|.|.
TGTGCCAGCAGTCCGGCCGGGGGTAGCACAGATACGCAGTATTTT
CASSPAGGSTDTQYF
>TRBV28|TRBJ1-1|.|.
TGTGCCAGCAGTTTAGGGAGAATCTCCACTGAAGCTTTCTTT
CASSLGRISTEAFF
>TRBV7-2|TRBJ2-1|TRBD1|once
TGTGCCAGCAGCATCGTCAACAGGGGGAATGAGCAGTTCTTC
CASSIVNRGNEQFF
>TRBV30|TRBJ1-2|TRBD1|.
TGTGCCTGGAGTCGGCGTGCAGGGGGCAACGGCTACACCTTC
CAWSRRAGGNGYTF
>TRBV9|TRBJ2-7|TRBD1|few
TGTGCCAGCAGCATCAGACAGGGCAGTAACGAGCAGTACTTC
CASSIRQGSNEQYF
>TRBV30|TRBJ2-6|.|.
TGTGCCTGGAGGTTCTTAGACAGGAACGCTGGGGCCAACGTCCTGACTTTC
CAWRFLDRNAGANVLTF
>TRBV6-6|TRBJ1-3|.|.
TGTGCCAGCAGTTCCAAATCCGGGAGATATGGAAACACCATATATTTT
CASSSKSGRYGNTIYF
>TRBV7-2|TRBJ1-1|.|.
TGTGCCAGCAGCCCGGACACTGAAGCTTTCTTT
CASSPDTEAFF
>TRBV5-4|TRBJ1-3|.|.
TGTGCCAGCAGCCACGACAGAACTGGAAACACCATATATTTT
CASSHDRTGNTIYF